The T cell receptor (beta chain) described here comes from a study of somatic mutations in cytotoxic T cells in rheumatoid arthritis (dated 2017 in TCRdb). With respect to the entire study: Some V beta antibody-stained T-cell populations were flow-sorted on a FACSAria II or Sony SH800 at nearly 100% purity, and sorted V beta1+ cells also underwent TCRB sequencing. The median ages of the patient and control groups were essentially identical. A total of about 67 rheumatoid arthritis patients and 15 to 25 healthy controls underwent TCRB deep sequencing. To characterize clonality, the study used TCRB deep sequencing while asking whether somatic mutations are carried by expanded CD8+ T-cell clones in newly diagnosed, untreated rheumatoid arthritis. Beyond this particular receptor, the publication reports: No adjustment for multiple comparisons was made for the slight TRBV07 underrepresentation in patients. The largest CD8+ clone made up more than 20% of CD8+ cells in about an eighth of the 65 patients, and blood and synovial fluid shared several identical CD8+ TCRB sequences. An increase of CD8+ clonality with age was seen in patients (Spearman r=0.49) but not in healthy controls. CD8+ T-cell clonality in rheumatoid arthritis patients was not significantly different from that in age-matched healthy controls. The antigen targets of the expanded CD8+ clones were unknown, and absence from virus-specific databases did not rule out viral specificity.

The CDR3 measures 16 amino acids from cysteine to phenylalanine. Of the read, only the CDR3 DNA is kept; its 48 bases are in frame from base 1. Germline trimming: 5 bases from V, 5 bases from J; junction bases outside gene matches: 8. The germline V gene (reference sequence) yields MNHNY for CDR1 and SVGAGI for CDR2. As regards this clone: What this receptor recognizes is not known. No much larger clone exists at a distance of one base, and base qualities are not known.

With a median age of approximately 61 years (range roughly 21-75) and around 50% female, the healthy controls consisted of fewer than 25 blood donors whose buffy coats were used. Flow cytometry confirmed the purity of CD4+ and CD8+ cells that had been isolated by positive magnetic bead selection on an AutoMACS. Ficoll-Paque PLUS density gradient separation was used to isolate peripheral blood mononuclear cells. DNA was extracted from CD4-enriched, CD8-enriched or PBMC samples with Nucleospin Tissue or Tissue XS kits and quantified with a Qubit 2.0 fluorometer. Sequencing of TCRB CDR3 was done on genomic DNA with the immunoSEQ assay. The authors' pipeline ran thus. The analyses included only productive TCRB rearrangements. Clonality was calculated as a Shannon entropy-based productive clonality index, and a clone was defined by a unique TCRB CDR3 sequence. The template counts of each clone relative to the total templates per sample were used to calculate repertoire overlap between two samples. V-gene usage from TCRB sequencing and V-gene usage measured by flow cytometry were correlated (Spearman r of around 0.6). TCRdb provides this immuneACCESS table in a form limited to in-frame rearrangements. Some clones are lacking; in checked studies, under half of them reflect an unresolved V gene, and why the rest are absent is not known. V, J and clone size reflect that table, while D and trimming were determined from the DNA. This sample is represented by 9,000 to 15,000 clones; less than 85% of them were singletons. The ten largest account for 9.5% to 13% of the sample.

The receptor's source is a woman aged 40 to 55 in good health. The rearrangement joined TRBV6-6 to TRBJ2-2; TRBD1 agrees with 10 junctional bases. Sequenced: CD8+ T cells sorted from blood. The nucleotide sequence reads as follows: TGTGCCAGCAGTATACCGGGACAGGGGAGGACCGGGGAGCTGTTTTTT. Its amino acids are CASSIPGQGRTGELFF.